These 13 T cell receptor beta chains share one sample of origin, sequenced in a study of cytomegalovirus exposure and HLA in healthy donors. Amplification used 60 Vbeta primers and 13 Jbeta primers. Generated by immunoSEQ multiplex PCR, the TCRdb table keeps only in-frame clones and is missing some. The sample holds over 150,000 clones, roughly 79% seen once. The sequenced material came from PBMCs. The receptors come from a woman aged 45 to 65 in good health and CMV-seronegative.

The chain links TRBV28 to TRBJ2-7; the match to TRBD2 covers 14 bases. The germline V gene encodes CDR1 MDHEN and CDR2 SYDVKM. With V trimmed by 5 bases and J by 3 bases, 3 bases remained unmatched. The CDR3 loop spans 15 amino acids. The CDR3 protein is CASSLGTSGSYEQYF. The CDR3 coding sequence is TGTGCCAGCAGTCTCGGGACTAGCGGGAGCTACGAGCAGTACTTC.

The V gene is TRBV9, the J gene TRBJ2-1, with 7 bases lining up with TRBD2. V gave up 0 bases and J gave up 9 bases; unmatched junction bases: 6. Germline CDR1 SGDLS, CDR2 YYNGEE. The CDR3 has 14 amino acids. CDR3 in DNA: TGTGCCAGCAGCGTAGAATTTCCTAGCGGTGAGCAGTTCTTC. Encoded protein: CASSVEFPSGEQFF.

The CDR3 coding sequence is TGTGCCAGCAGTCCGACTAGCGGGAGTCACAATGAGCAGTTCTTC. It is translated as CASSPTSGSHNEQFF. The V gene is TRBV27, the J gene TRBJ2-1, with 12 bases matching TRBD2. J was trimmed by 5 bases and V by 5 bases; bases with no gene match: 4. Germline CDR1 MNHEY, CDR2 SMNVEV (reference sequence). The CDR3 consists of 15 residues.

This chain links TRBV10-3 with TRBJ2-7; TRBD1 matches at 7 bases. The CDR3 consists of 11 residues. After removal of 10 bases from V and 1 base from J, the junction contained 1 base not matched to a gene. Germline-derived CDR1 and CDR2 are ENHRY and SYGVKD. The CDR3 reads CATGQSYEQYF. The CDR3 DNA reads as TGTGCCACGGGACAGTCCTACGAGCAGTACTTC.

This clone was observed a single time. The CDR3 region is CASSLAGATSNSPLHF. As DNA, the CDR3 is TGTGCCAGCAGCTTGGCGGGAGCGACGTCTAATTCACCCCTCCACTTT. This rearrangement joins TRBV5-4 to TRBJ1-6; no firm D call. Germline values: CDR1 SGHNT, CDR2 YYREEE (reference sequence). This CDR3 has 16 residues. V was clipped by 0 bases and J by 6 bases, with 13 bases between them.

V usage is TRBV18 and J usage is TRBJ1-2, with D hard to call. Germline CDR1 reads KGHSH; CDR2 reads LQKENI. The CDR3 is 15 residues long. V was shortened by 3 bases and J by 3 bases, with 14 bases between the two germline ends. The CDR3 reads CASSPLRRGDYGYTF. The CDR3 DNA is TGTGCCAGCTCACCCCTCCGACGAGGAGACTATGGCTACACCTTC. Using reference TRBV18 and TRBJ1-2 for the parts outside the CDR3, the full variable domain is NAGVMQNPRHLVRRRGQEARLRCSPMKGHSHVYWYRQLPEEGLKFMVYLQKENIIDESGMPKERFSAEFPKEGPSILRIQQVVRGDSAAYFCASSPLRRGDYGYTFGSGTRLTVV.

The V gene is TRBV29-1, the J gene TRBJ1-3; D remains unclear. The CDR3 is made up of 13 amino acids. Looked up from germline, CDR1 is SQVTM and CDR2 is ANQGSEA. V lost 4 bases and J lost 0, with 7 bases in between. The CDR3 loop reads CSVGQRSGNTIYF. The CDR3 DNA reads TGCAGCGTTGGCCAGCGCTCTGGAAACACCATATATTTT.

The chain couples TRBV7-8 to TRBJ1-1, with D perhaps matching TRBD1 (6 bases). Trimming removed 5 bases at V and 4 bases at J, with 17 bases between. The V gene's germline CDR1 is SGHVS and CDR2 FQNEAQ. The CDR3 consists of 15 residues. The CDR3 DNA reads TGTGCCAGCAGCGTAGGAGGGGGTAGTTTCACTGAAGCTTTCTTT. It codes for CASSVGGGSFTEAFF. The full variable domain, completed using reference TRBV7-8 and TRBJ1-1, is GAGVSQSPRYKVAKRGQDVALRCDPISGHVSLFWYQQALGQGPEFLTYFQNEAQLDKSGLPSDRFFAERPEGSVSTLKIQRTQQEDSAVYLCASSVGGGSFTEAFFGQGTRLTVV.

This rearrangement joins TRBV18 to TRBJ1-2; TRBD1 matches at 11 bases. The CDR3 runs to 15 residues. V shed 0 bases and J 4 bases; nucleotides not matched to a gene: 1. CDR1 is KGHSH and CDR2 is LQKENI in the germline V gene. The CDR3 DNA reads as TGTGCCAGCTCACCACCGGGACAGGGGGGCTATGGCTACACCTTC. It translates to CASSPPGQGGYGYTF.

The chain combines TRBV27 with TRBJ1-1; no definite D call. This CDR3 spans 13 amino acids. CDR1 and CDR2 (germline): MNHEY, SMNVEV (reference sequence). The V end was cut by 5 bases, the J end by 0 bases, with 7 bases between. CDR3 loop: CASSKYLNTEAFF. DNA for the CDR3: TGTGCCAGCAGTAAATACTTGAACACTGAAGCTTTCTTT.

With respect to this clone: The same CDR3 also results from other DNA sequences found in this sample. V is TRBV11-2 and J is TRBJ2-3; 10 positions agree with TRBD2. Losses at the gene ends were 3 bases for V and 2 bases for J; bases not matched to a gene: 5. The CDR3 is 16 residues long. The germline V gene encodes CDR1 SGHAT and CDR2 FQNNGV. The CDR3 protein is CASSFSGRIPTDTQYF. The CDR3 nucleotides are TGTGCCAGCAGCTTTAGCGGGAGGATTCCCACAGATACGCAGTATTTT.

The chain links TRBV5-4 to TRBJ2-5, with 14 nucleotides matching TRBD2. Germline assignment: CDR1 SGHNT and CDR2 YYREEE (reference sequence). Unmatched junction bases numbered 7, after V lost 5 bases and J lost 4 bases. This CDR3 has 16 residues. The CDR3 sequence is CASSLTSGGAGETQYF. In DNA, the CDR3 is TGTGCCAGCAGTCTGACTAGCGGGGGGGCCGGAGAGACCCAGTACTTC. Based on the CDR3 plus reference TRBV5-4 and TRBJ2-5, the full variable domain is ETGVTQSPTHLIKTRGQQVTLRCSSQSGHNTVSWYQQALGQGPQFIFQYYREEENGRGNFPPRFSGLQFPNYSSELNVNALELDDSALYLCASSLTSGGAGETQYFGPGTRLLVL.

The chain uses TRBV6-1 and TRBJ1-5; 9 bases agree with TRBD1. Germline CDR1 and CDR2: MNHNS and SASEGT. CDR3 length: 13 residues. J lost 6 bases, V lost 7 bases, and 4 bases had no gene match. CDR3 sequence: CASKTGGSQPQHF. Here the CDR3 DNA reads TGTGCCAGCAAGACAGGGGGAAGTCAGCCCCAGCATTTT.